This T cell receptor (beta chain) derives from a study of Ad26.COV2.S vaccination and SARS-CoV-2 variants. On the study more broadly: By the intramuscular route, Ad26.COV2.S was given once, or twice 56 days apart.

Stated treatment: around 19 received Ad26.COV2.S at low or high dose, single or two shots; 5 received placebo; per-sample allocation not given. Sampling was performed 63 days after the first vaccine or placebo injection. The donor was a Boston adult aged 18-55 years. The trim removed 5 bases at V and 3 bases at J, leaving 5 bases unmatched. The CDR3 length is 14 residues. Germline CDR1 reads SEHNR; CDR2 reads FQNEAQ (reference sequence). Method: immunoSEQ multiplex PCR; TCRdb's copy keeps in-frame clones and lacks some. The sample includes roughly 320,000 clones, 87% of them seen just once. The chain carries TRBV7-9 and TRBJ1-2; TRBD1 agrees at 8 bases. The receptor was derived from a person between 18 and 65 years old who received the Ad26.COV2.S COVID-19 vaccine or a placebo. The sample consisted of peripheral blood, taken in a trial of Ad26.COV2.S vaccine versus placebo. CDR3 DNA: TGTGCCAGCAGCCCCCAGACAGGGGACTATGGCTACACCTTC. Translating gives CASSPQTGDYGYTF.